This TCR beta chain is from a study of graft-versus-host responses after intestinal transplantation. The data were produced by immunoSEQ multiplex PCR, yet TCRdb's version contains in-frame clones alone and is incomplete. The sample contains 20,000 to 25,000 clones, 40% of which appear only once. This clone has a handful of counts. From germline, CDR1 is MNHNS and CDR2 SASEGT. With V trimmed by 5 bases and J by 2 bases, 4 bases remained unmatched. CDR3 length: 15 residues. The clonotype comes from a human patient who received an intestinal transplant. The chain recombines TRBV6-1 with TRBJ2-7, with TRBD2 identical over 12 bases. The sequences come from alloreactive CD4+ T cells from a mixed lymphocyte reaction culture, collected before intestinal transplant. Stated subset: CFSE-low proliferating T cells sorted from approximately six-day pre-transplant mixed lymphocyte reaction (GvH or HvG direction). CDR3 DNA: TGTGCCAGCAGTTGGACTAGCGGGATCCCCTACGAGCAGTACTTC. It codes for CASSWTSGIPYEQYF.